The 30 T cell receptor beta chains below all came from one sample that was sequenced in a study of cytomegalovirus exposure and HLA in healthy donors. Both 60 Vbeta primers and 13 Jbeta primers went into the PCR. Repertoires were generated with immunoSEQ multiplex PCR, while TCRdb's copy carries only in-frame clones and drops some. The profile shows fewer than 200,000 clones, roughly 80% of them singletons. The sequenced material came from PBMCs. These TCRs come from a woman aged 18-29 years in good health and CMV-seronegative.

The chain has TRBV12-5 and TRBJ1-2; 7 nucleotides align to TRBD1. The CDR3 runs to 14 residues. Germline assignment: CDR1 LGHNT and CDR2 FRNRAP. Germline trimming cut 5 bases from V and 1 base from J; bases unmatched to any gene: 4. CDR3 sequence: CASGIQGFNYGYTF. The CDR3 DNA reads as TGTGCTAGTGGTATACAGGGGTTTAACTATGGCTACACCTTC.

The CDR3 DNA follows: TGCGCCAGCAGCCCCGGACCGGCCACTAGCGGATACAATGAGCAGTTCTTC. It specifies CASSPGPATSGYNEQFF. The chain uses TRBV4-3 and TRBJ2-1; the match to TRBD2 covers 8 bases. Unmatched junction bases numbered 12, after V lost 4 bases and J lost 4 bases. Germline CDR1 is LGHNA and CDR2 is YSLEER. The CDR3 has 17 residues.

The chain recombines TRBV13 with TRBJ2-1; 10 nucleotides line up with TRBD1. Germline CDR1 is PRHDT and CDR2 is FYEKMQ (reference sequence). This CDR3 is built from 19 residues. V dropped 0 bases and J dropped 4; count of bases not matched to a gene: 12. CDR3 in amino acids: CASSLGPRDRGTPYNEQFF. Written as DNA, the CDR3 is TGTGCCAGCAGCTTAGGCCCCCGGGACAGGGGAACCCCTTACAATGAGCAGTTCTTC.

The V gene is TRBV4-3, the J gene TRBJ2-1, with 7 nucleotides matching TRBD1. CDR3 length equals 15 residues. With V trimmed by 1 base and J by 5 bases, 5 bases remained unmatched. CDR1 is LGHNA, CDR2 YSLEER, per germline. The DNA of the CDR3 is TGCGCCAGCAGCCAAGCTCAGGGGGAGAACAATGAGCAGTTCTTC. Translating gives CASSQAQGENNEQFF.

V gene TRBV5-4 combines with J gene TRBJ1-4; D possibly corresponds to TRBD1 (6 bases). The CDR3 is 14 amino acids. With 4 bases removed from V and 4 bases from J, the gap between germline ends came to 11 bases. Per germline, CDR1 SGHNT and CDR2 YYREEE (reference sequence). The CDR3: CASSARTDNEKLFF. CDR3 bases: TGTGCCAGCAGCGCCCGGACAGATAATGAAAAACTGTTTTTT. Full variable domain (remainder filled in from reference TRBV5-4 and TRBJ1-4): ETGVTQSPTHLIKTRGQQVTLRCSSQSGHNTVSWYQQALGQGPQFIFQYYREEENGRGNFPPRFSGLQFPNYSSELNVNALELDDSALYLCASSARTDNEKLFFGSGTQLSVL.

For this clone: A read error may account for a junction end that differs from germline. V gene TRBV7-9 combines with J gene TRBJ2-2; the D gene is possibly TRBD1 (5 bases). The V gene's germline CDR1 is SEHNR and CDR2 FQNEAQ (reference sequence). This CDR3 contains 16 residues. For the CDR3, the DNA is TGTTCCAGCAGCTCGCTCAGGGTCACGAACACCGGGGAGCTGTTTTTT. Translating gives CSSSSLRVTNTGELFF. Together with reference TRBV7-9 and TRBJ2-2, the CDR3 gives the full variable domain: DTGVSQNPRHKITKRGQNVTFRCDPISEHNRLYWYRQTLGQGPEFLTYFQNEAQLEKSRLLSDRFSAERPKGSFSTLEIQRTEQGDSAMYLCSSSSLRVTNTGELFFGEGSRLTVL.

V gene TRBV25-1 combines with J gene TRBJ2-1, with a tentative D call TRBD2 (5 bases). The CDR3 covers 15 residues. CDR1 MGHDK and CDR2 SYGVNS come from the germline V gene. Trimming took 3 bases from V and 2 from J, leaving 11 bases between them. This CDR3 reads CASSDPGLTYNEQFF. The CDR3 DNA follows: TGTGCCAGCAGTGACCCGGGATTAACCTACAATGAGCAGTTCTTC. Full variable domain (missing parts from reference TRBV25-1 and TRBJ2-1): EADIYQTPRYLVIGTGKKITLECSQTMGHDKMYWYQQDPGMELHLIHYSYGVNSTEKGDLSSESTVSRIRTEHFPLTLESARPSHTSQYLCASSDPGLTYNEQFFGPGTRLTVL.

This clone was counted once. The rearrangement links TRBV19 to TRBJ2-7; TRBD2 matches at 14 bases. The germline V gene has CDR1 LNHDA and CDR2 SQIVND (reference sequence). J gave up 5 bases and V 5 bases, and 5 bases lay outside the gene matches. CDR3 length: 15 residues. In nucleotides, the CDR3 is TGTGCCAGTAGTGGCTGGACTAGCGGGAGGCACGAGCAGTACTTC. It specifies CASSGWTSGRHEQYF.

The V call is TRBV29-1, the J call TRBJ2-7; no definite D call. The CDR3 runs to 12 residues. V was pared by 3 bases and J by 0 bases, with 6 bases between. Germline loops: CDR1 SQVTM, CDR2 ANQGSEA. In DNA form, the CDR3 reads TGCAGCGTTGAGGGCAGCTCCTACGAGCAGTACTTC. Residues: CSVEGSSYEQYF.

The V gene is TRBV27, the J gene TRBJ1-2, with D tentatively TRBD1 (6 bases). This CDR3 has 17 residues. The V and J ends lost 7 bases and 5 bases respectively, with 26 bases between them. Looked up from germline, CDR1 is MNHEY and CDR2 is SMNVEV (reference sequence). CDR3 residues: CASTLGISQGQEYGYTF. The CDR3 DNA follows: TGTGCCAGCACCCTAGGGATTTCTCAGGGGCAAGAGTATGGCTACACCTTC.

About this clone itself: The junction shows a germline mismatch at one end, possibly a read error. The rearrangement uses TRBV11-2 and TRBJ2-7, with 11 bases identical to TRBD1. Germline CDR1 reads SGHAT; CDR2 reads FQNNGV. This CDR3 comprises 15 residues. The CDR3 is CTSSFGQGAGYEQYF. CDR3 coding DNA: TGTACCAGCAGCTTTGGACAGGGGGCCGGGTACGAGCAGTACTTC.

This chain uses TRBV7-9 with TRBJ2-1; weak D call: TRBD2 (6 bases). Germline V gives CDR1 SEHNR, CDR2 FQNEAQ (reference sequence). The CDR3 totals 16 residues. V lost 4 bases and J lost 0, with 13 bases in between. CDR3 nucleotides: TGTGCCAGCAGCTCCGTGGTAGCGGTCTCCTACAATGAGCAGTTCTTC. Residues: CASSSVVAVSYNEQFF.

CDR3 DNA sequence: TGCGCCAGCAGCCGAGCCAAGGGCGGGAGGATCACCCAAGAGACCCAGTACTTC. This encodes CASSRAKGGRITQETQYF. The V call is TRBV4-3, the J call TRBJ2-5; 8 positions agree with TRBD2. Germline V CDR1 and CDR2: LGHNA, YSLEER. V was pared by 4 bases and J by 1 base, with 14 bases of the junction left unmatched. The CDR3 has 18 residues.

V is TRBV5-6 and J is TRBJ2-7; the D gene is possibly TRBD1 (5 bases). The CDR3 contains 15 residues. The germline V gene encodes CDR1 SGHDT and CDR2 YYEEEE. V lost 6 bases and J 3 bases, leaving 19 bases between the germline ends. CDR3 loop: CASTVLTGIGYEQYV. For the CDR3, the DNA is TGTGCCAGCACCGTTTTAACAGGAATCGGCTACGAGCAGTACGTC.

The CDR3 region is CASSLDDWVRGPYTDTQYF. DNA for the CDR3: TGTGCCAGCAGCTTAGATGATTGGGTCAGGGGCCCCTACACAGATACGCAGTATTTT. The rearrangement links TRBV7-2 to TRBJ2-3; possibly TRBD1 for D (6 bases). This CDR3 spans 19 amino acids. Germline CDR1 and CDR2: SGHTA and FQGNSA. Trimming cost V 1 base and J 2 bases, with 22 bases left between them.

The V and J genes are TRBV5-5 and TRBJ1-5, with a weak D call TRBD1 (5 bases). Trimming pared 3 bases from V and 3 bases from J, leaving 13 bases between. The germline V gene encodes CDR1 SGHKS and CDR2 YYEKEE (reference sequence). The CDR3 is 15 amino acids. The CDR3 here is CASSSAGLYNQPQHF. DNA of the CDR3: TGTGCCAGCAGCTCGGCAGGGCTATACAATCAGCCCCAGCATTTT.

The V and J genes are TRBV6-5 and TRBJ1-2; 9 bases agree with TRBD1. V lost 2 bases and J lost 5; bases outside the gene matches: 3. The CDR3 runs to 14 residues. Germline V gives CDR1 MNHEY, CDR2 SVGAGI. The CDR3: CASSYTGTGYGYTF. CDR3 DNA: TGTGCCAGCAGTTACACCGGGACAGGGTATGGCTACACCTTC.

V and J are TRBV10-2 and TRBJ1-2; D unclear. The germline V and J ends were trimmed by 5 bases and 0 bases, with 10 bases remaining between them. This CDR3 is built from 14 residues. CDR1 WSHSY and CDR2 SAAADI come from the germline V gene. Here the CDR3 DNA reads TGCGCCAGCAGTCCTGACAAAGCTAACTATGGCTACACCTTC. Translated, it gives CASSPDKANYGYTF.

This chain uses TRBV2 with TRBJ1-2; 7 bases map to TRBD1. The germline CDR1 and CDR2 sequences are SNHLY and FYNNEI. Unmatched junction bases numbered 2, after V lost 4 bases and J lost 3 bases. This CDR3 contains 13 residues. DNA of the CDR3: TGTGCCAGCAGTGGGGGGACAGACTATGGCTACACCTTC. Its protein product is CASSGGTDYGYTF. Drawing the rest from reference TRBV2 and TRBJ1-2, the complete variable domain is EPEVTQTPSHQVTQMGQEVILRCVPISNHLYFYWYRQILGQKVEFLVSFYNNEISEKSEIFDDQFSVERPDGSNFTLKIRSTKLEDSAMYFCASSGGTDYGYTFGSGTRLTVV.

J is TRBJ2-3 and V is TRBV5-1, with D unresolved. CDR1 and CDR2 from the germline V gene are SGHRS and YFSETQ. Between the trimmed V and J ends, which lost 2 bases and 3 bases, there was a span of 16 bases. The length of the CDR3 is 16 residues. CDR3 in amino acids: CASSFQTHLFTDTQYF. The CDR3 DNA sequence: TGCGCCAGCAGCTTCCAGACACACCTTTTTACAGATACGCAGTATTTT.

V gene TRBV11-2 combines with J gene TRBJ2-1, with TRBD1 matching over 8 bases. Germline assignment: CDR1 SGHAT and CDR2 FQNNGV. The CDR3 covers 12 residues. Trimming removed 6 bases from V and 13 bases from J; junction bases left unmatched: 8. The CDR3 DNA reads as TGTGCCAGCAGACTGGACAGGGACAATCAGTTCTTC. This gives the protein CASRLDRDNQFF.

The chain couples TRBV18 to TRBJ2-3; a possible D gene is TRBD2 (6 bases). V was shortened by 2 bases and J by 4 bases, with 13 bases between the two germline ends. Germline CDR1 KGHSH, CDR2 LQKENI. The CDR3 loop spans 15 amino acids. CDR3 bases: TGTGCCAGCTCACCATGGTCGGTAGCGGCAGATACGCAGTATTTT. Its protein is CASSPWSVAADTQYF.

The V call is TRBV11-2, the J call TRBJ2-7; 7 bases are a match to TRBD1. The trim removed 4 bases at V and 4 bases at J, leaving 1 base unmatched. This CDR3 has 12 amino acids. The V gene's germline CDR1 is SGHAT and CDR2 FQNNGV. The CDR3 here is CASSSQGYEQYV. DNA of the CDR3: TGTGCCAGCAGCTCACAGGGGTACGAGCAGTACGTC.

This chain connects TRBV7-2 to TRBJ1-4, with 7 bases matching TRBD1. Trimming removed 4 bases from V and 3 bases from J; junction bases left unmatched: 5. This CDR3 is 15 amino acids long. Germline V gene sequence: CDR1 SGHTA, CDR2 FQGNSA. CDR3 nucleotide sequence: TGTGCCAGCAGCTCACGACAGGGTCCTAATGAAAAACTGTTTTTT. Residues: CASSSRQGPNEKLFF.

The genes are TRBV2 and TRBJ2-3, with a weak D call TRBD1 (6 bases). The germline V gene encodes CDR1 SNHLY and CDR2 FYNNEI. CDR3 size: 16 residues. Trimming took 6 bases from V and 3 from J, leaving 19 bases between them. Here the CDR3 DNA reads TGTGCCAGCAGGGATATGGACAGCCTCCGGACAGATACGCAGTATTTT. Its protein is CASRDMDSLRTDTQYF.

The J gene is TRBJ2-5, the V gene TRBV11-2; 7 bases align to TRBD1. The CDR3 is made up of 13 amino acids. The germline V gene encodes CDR1 SGHAT and CDR2 FQNNGV. Trimming cost V 3 bases and J 4 bases; bases outside gene matches: 2. DNA of the CDR3: TGTGCCAGCAGCTTGACAGGGATAGAGACCCAGTACTTC. It encodes CASSLTGIETQYF. Complete variable domain (other parts from reference TRBV11-2 and TRBJ2-5): EAGVAQSPRYKIIEKRQSVAFWCNPISGHATLYWYQQILGQGPKLLIQFQNNGVVDDSQLPKDRFSAERLKGVDSTLKIQPAKLEDSAVYLCASSLTGIETQYFGPGTRLLVL.

The chain uses TRBV28 and TRBJ1-2; TRBD1 agrees at 9 bases. Germline V gene sequence: CDR1 MDHEN, CDR2 SYDVKM. Germline trimming cut 4 bases from V and 8 bases from J; bases unmatched to any gene: 20. This CDR3 has 18 residues. The CDR3 DNA is TGTGCCAGCAGTTCGGATCCCCCTAACAGGGGGCGCAGCGGCGGCTACACCTTC. It yields the protein CASSSDPPNRGRSGGYTF.

The rearrangement uses TRBV7-9 and TRBJ2-5; 10 bases line up with TRBD1. V shed 5 bases, J shed 0 bases, and the junction held 9 bases outside the gene matches. The CDR3 has 17 residues. Germline-derived CDR1 and CDR2 are SEHNR and FQNEAQ (reference sequence). This CDR3 is CASSLFPGQGYQETQYF. CDR3 in DNA: TGTGCCAGCAGCCTATTTCCGGGACAGGGGTACCAAGAGACCCAGTACTTC.

In its sample, this clone was seen a few times. The rearrangement joins TRBV5-1 to TRBJ2-1, with D unresolved. The CDR3 length is 11 residues. Trimming cost V 4 bases and J 5 bases, with 4 bases left between them. From germline, CDR1 is SGHRS and CDR2 YFSETQ. The CDR3 coding sequence is TGCGCCAGCAGCCCAGACAATGAGCAGTTCTTC. Its protein product is CASSPDNEQFF.

The rearrangement joins TRBV7-6 to TRBJ2-5; weak D call: TRBD1 (6 bases). V was pared by 0 bases and J by 3 bases, with 14 bases between. Germline V gives CDR1 SGHVS, CDR2 FNYEAQ. The CDR3 sequence is 16 residues long. The CDR3 loop is CASSLAGRGLEETQYF. The CDR3 coding sequence is TGTGCCAGCAGCTTAGCTGGCAGGGGATTAGAAGAGACCCAGTACTTC. The full variable domain, its missing parts supplied by reference TRBV7-6 and TRBJ2-5, is GAGVSQSPRYKVTKRGQDVALRCDPISGHVSLYWYRQALGQGPEFLTYFNYEAQQDKSGLPNDRFSAERPEGSISTLTIQRTEQRDSAMYRCASSLAGRGLEETQYFGPGTRLLVL.